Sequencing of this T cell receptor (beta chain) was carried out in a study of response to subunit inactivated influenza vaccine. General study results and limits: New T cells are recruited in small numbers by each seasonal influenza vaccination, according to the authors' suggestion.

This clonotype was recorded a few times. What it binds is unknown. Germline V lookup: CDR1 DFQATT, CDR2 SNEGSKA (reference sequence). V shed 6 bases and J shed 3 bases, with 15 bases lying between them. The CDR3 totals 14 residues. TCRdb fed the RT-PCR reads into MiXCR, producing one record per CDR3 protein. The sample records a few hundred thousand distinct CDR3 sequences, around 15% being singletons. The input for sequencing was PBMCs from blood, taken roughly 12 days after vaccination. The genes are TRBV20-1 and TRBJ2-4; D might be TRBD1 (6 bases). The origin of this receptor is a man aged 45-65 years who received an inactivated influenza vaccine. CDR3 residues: CSAFTGPVKNIQYF. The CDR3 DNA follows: TGCAGTGCCTTTACAGGGCCAGTCAAAAACATTCAGTACTTC.